This T cell receptor beta chain was sequenced for a study of blood T cells in healthy people across ages. This clonotype was found a few times. Its antigen remains unidentified. A second roughly 7 to 12 cycle PCR used barcoded and J-beta primers. TCRdb redid the calling of the 5' RACE reads with MiXCR, one entry per CDR3 protein. The table records 500,000 to 550,000 distinct CDR3 sequences, 24% of them present only once. After removal of 4 bases from V and 2 bases from J, the junction contained 3 bases not matched to a gene. The V gene's germline CDR1 is MNHEY and CDR2 SVGAGI. The CDR3 runs 15 residues. General observations from the study: There was no known CMV status for donors, so expanded clonotype changes were possibly confounded.

Isolation recovered at least 7 million PBMCs from every sample. The sample also formed part of further work on T cells of mothers and their children. From that report: Microchimeric T cell clones that persisted were not detected.

The sequencing sample was made of blood. This receptor was obtained from a boy between 10 and 17 years old in good health. This chain joins TRBV6-5 and TRBJ1-4; 8 bases fit TRBD1. The CDR3 DNA follows: TGTGCCAGCAGTTTGACAGGGGCTACTAATGAAAAACTGTTTTTT. Protein: CASSLTGATNEKLFF.